These 2 T cell receptor beta chains were sequenced from one sample in a study of T cell responses to AZD1222 COVID-19 vaccine. Generated by immunoSEQ multiplex PCR, the TCRdb table keeps only in-frame clones and is missing some. The repertoire includes fewer than 200,000 clones, approximately 94% of them detected once, and approximately 4% sits in the top ten. The source material was peripheral blood, sampled 28 days after the second dose of the MenACWY control vaccine. The source is an adult who received the MenACWY meningococcal vaccine as a control.

The rearrangement joins TRBV30 to TRBJ1-2; D gene uncertain. The ends were cut back, 3 bases at V and 2 bases at J, with 1 base in the middle. This CDR3 comprises 10 residues. CDR1 is GTSNPN and CDR2 is SVGIG in the germline V gene (reference sequence). The CDR3 region has the DNA TGTGCCTGGAGAAACTATGGCTACACCTTC. This gives the protein CAWRNYGYTF.

The sample holds a few counts of this clone. The chain uses TRBV18 and TRBJ2-2; no firm D call. Germline V CDR1 and CDR2: KGHSH, LQKENI. This CDR3 contains 15 residues. Between the trimmed V and J ends, which lost 3 bases and 3 bases, there was a span of 11 bases. CDR3 in DNA: TGTGCCAGCTCACCGGGCCGGTTGGACACCGGGGAGCTGTTTTTT. It specifies CASSPGRLDTGELFF.